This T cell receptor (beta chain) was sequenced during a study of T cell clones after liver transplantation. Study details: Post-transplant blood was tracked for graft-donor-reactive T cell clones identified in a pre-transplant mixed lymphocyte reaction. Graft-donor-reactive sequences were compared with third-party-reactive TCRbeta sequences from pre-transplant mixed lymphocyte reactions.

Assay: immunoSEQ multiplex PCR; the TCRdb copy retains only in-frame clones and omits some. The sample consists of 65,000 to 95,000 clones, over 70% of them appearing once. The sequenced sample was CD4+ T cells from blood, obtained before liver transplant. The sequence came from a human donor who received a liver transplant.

This chain's CDR3 is CASSLLGQTYTEAFF. In nucleotides, the CDR3 is TGTGCCAGCAGCTTACTAGGGCAAACATACACTGAAGCTTTCTTT. The chain links TRBV7-9 to TRBJ1-1; D is unclear. V dropped 2 bases and J dropped 3 bases, with 13 bases sitting between them. This CDR3 comprises 15 residues. Germline CDR1 is SEHNR and CDR2 is FQNEAQ (reference sequence).